A selection of T cell receptor beta chains follows, all from one sample in a study of blood T cell repertoires in COVID-19. The repertoire was sequenced with immunoSEQ multiplex PCR; TCRdb's copy has only in-frame clones and lacks some. Of 150,000 to 200,000 clones listed, about four fifths were seen once; the top ten hold approximately 12%. The sample was peripheral blood. These receptors all stem from a woman over 75 with COVID-19, enrolled during active disease. CDR3s include the opening cysteine and the closing phenylalanine or tryptophan. A D gene is named only where the DNA matches it firmly. Where a row states a size, it is once, few, many or the class of an expanded clone; other rows omit it.

18	TRBD2	TRBV27	TRBJ2-2	-	CASSLSPGTGRDTGELFF	TGTGCCAGCAGTTTATCTCCTGGGACCGGGAGGGACACCGGGGAGCTGTTTTTT
15	-	TRBV3-1/TRBV3-2	TRBJ1-6	-	CASSQDGLRNSPLHF	TGTGCCAGCAGCCAAGATGGGCTCCGAAATTCACCCCTCCACTTT
15	TRBD2	TRBV11-2	TRBJ2-1	-	CASSLHSGADNEQFF	TGTGCCAGCAGCTTACACAGCGGGGCAGACAATGAGCAGTTCTTC
15	-	TRBV6-5	TRBJ1-5	-	CASSYSRDRNQPQHF	TGTGCCAGCAGTTACTCCAGGGATCGGAATCAGCCCCAGCATTTT
16	TRBD2	TRBV5-1	TRBJ2-7	-	CASSEISGPYSYEQYF	TGCGCCAGCAGTGAGATTAGCGGGCCGTACTCCTACGAGCAGTACTTC
14	-	TRBV6-5	TRBJ1-2	-	CASNEGGAGYGYTF	TGTGCCAGCAACGAGGGAGGGGCTGGCTATGGCTACACCTTC
15	-	TRBV4-3	TRBJ2-1	-	CASSQGTPSYNEQFF	TGCGCCAGCAGCCAAGGGACTCCCTCCTACAATGAGCAGTTCTTC
14	TRBD1	TRBV5-1	TRBJ1-6	-	CASSADRRWSPLHF	TGCGCCAGCAGCGCGGACAGGAGATGGTCACCCCTCCACTTT
14	-	TRBV4-3	TRBJ1-5	-	CASSQEPVNQPQHF	TGCGCCAGCAGCCAAGAGCCAGTTAATCAGCCCCAGCATTTT
15	-	TRBV7-8	TRBJ2-1	-	CASSLAIQGYNEQFF	TGTGCCAGCAGCTTAGCGATCCAGGGCTACAATGAGCAGTTCTTC
13	-	TRBV6-5	TRBJ2-2	-	CASSSGFTGELFF	TGTGCCAGCAGTTCAGGTTTCACCGGGGAGCTGTTTTTT
20	-	TRBV6-2/TRBV6-3	TRBJ1-6	-	CASSYFPGGGREAYNSPLHF	TGTGCCAGCAGTTACTTCCCCGGTGGGGGAAGGGAGGCATATAATTCACCCCTCCACTTT
15	-	TRBV6-1	TRBJ2-7	-	CASSEISGLVHEQYF	TGTGCCAGCAGTGAAATTTCGGGACTGGTCCACGAGCAGTACTTC
16	TRBD2	TRBV7-8	TRBJ2-7	-	CASSLAHWTSGYEQYF	TGTGCCAGCAGCTTAGCGCATTGGACTAGCGGCTACGAGCAGTACTTC
17	TRBD2	TRBV11-3	TRBJ2-6	-	CASSPTGGDSGANVLTF	TGTGCCAGCAGCCCGACGGGGGGAGACTCTGGGGCCAACGTCCTGACTTTC
13	-	TRBV11-2	TRBJ1-6	-	CASSLAGYSPLHF	TGTGCCAGCAGCTTAGCAGGGTATTCACCCCTCCACTTT
15	TRBD1	TRBV7-7	TRBJ2-7	-	CASSAGPGTGYEQYF	TGTGCCAGCAGCGCGGGTCCCGGGACAGGGTACGAGCAGTACTTC
11	-	TRBV3-1/TRBV3-2	TRBJ2-3	once	CASSEMDTQYF	TGTGCCAGCAGCGAGATGGATACGCAGTATTTT
16	TRBD2	TRBV19	TRBJ2-1	once	CASSIIMGLAANEQFF	TGTGCCAGTAGTATAATTATGGGACTAGCGGCCAATGAGCAGTTCTTC
13	-	TRBV7-2	TRBJ1-4	-	CASRRGINEKLFF	TGTGCCAGCAGACGGGGGATAAATGAAAAACTGTTTTTT
15	TRBD1	TRBV29-1	TRBJ1-1	-	CSAVLRQGGNTEAFF	TGCAGCGCCGTTTTAAGACAGGGTGGGAACACTGAAGCTTTCTTT
13	-	TRBV29-1	TRBJ1-1	few	CSVGPQMNTEAFF	TGCAGCGTTGGGCCCCAGATGAACACTGAAGCTTTCTTT
11	-	TRBV12-3/TRBV12-4	TRBJ2-7	-	CASSRGYEQYF	TGTGCCAGCAGCCGAGGCTACGAGCAGTACTTC